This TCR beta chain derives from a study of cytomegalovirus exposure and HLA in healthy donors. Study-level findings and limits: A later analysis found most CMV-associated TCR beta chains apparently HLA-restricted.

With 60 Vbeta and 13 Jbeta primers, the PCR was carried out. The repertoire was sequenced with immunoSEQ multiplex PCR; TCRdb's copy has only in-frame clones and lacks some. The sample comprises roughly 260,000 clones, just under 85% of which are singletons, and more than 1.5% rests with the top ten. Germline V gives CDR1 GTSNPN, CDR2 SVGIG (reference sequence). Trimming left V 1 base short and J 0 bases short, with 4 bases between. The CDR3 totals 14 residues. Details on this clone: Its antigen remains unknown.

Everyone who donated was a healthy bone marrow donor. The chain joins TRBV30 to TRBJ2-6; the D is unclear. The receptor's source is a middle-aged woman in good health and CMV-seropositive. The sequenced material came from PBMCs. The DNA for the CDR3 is TGTGCCTGGAGTGACGGCTCTGGGGCCAACGTCCTGACTTTC. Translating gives CAWSDGSGANVLTF.